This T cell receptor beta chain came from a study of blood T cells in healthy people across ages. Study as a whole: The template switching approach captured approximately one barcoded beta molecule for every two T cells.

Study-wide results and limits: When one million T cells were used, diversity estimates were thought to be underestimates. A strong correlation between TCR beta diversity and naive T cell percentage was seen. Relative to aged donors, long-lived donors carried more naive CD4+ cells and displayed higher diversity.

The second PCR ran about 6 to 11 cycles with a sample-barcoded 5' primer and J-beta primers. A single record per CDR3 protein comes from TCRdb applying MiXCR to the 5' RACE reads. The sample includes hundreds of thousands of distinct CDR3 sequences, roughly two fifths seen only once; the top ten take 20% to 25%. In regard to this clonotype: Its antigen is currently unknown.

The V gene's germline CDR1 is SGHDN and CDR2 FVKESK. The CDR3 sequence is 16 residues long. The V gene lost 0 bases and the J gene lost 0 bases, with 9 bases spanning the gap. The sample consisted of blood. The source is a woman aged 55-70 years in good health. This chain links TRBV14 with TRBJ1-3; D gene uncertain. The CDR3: CASSQDPASSGNTIYF. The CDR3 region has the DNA TGTGCCAGCAGCCAAGACCCAGCCTCCTCTGGAAACACCATATATTTT.